These T cell receptor beta chains were read from a single sample in a study of blood T cells in healthy people across ages. TCRdb called the 5' RACE reads again in MiXCR, with one record for every CDR3 protein. The table records 600,000 to 800,000 distinct CDR3 sequences, roughly half of them present only once. Sequences were obtained from blood. The origin of the receptors is an elderly woman in good health. Both conserved end residues are part of each CDR3. Fields, in order: J gene, V gene, clone size, D gene, CDR3 DNA, CDR3 protein. A D gene is named only where the DNA matches it firmly. Clone size is given for some rows only: seen once, a few or many times, or a class if the clone is expanded.

TRBJ1-4	TRBV7-9	NA	NA	TGTGCCAGCAGCCTCCTAGTCAGTGGGAATGAAAAACTGTTTTTT	CASSLLVSGNEKLFF
TRBJ2-1	TRBV6-6	many	NA	TGTGCCAGCACCGTCGGGTACAATGAGCAGTTCTTC	CASTVGYNEQFF
TRBJ1-4	TRBV20-1	NA	TRBD1	TGCAGTGCCGCCTTTGTTGGCAGGGGGAGGGAAAAACTGTTTTTT	CSAAFVGRGREKLFF
TRBJ2-7	TRBV10-3	NA	TRBD1	TGTGCCATCAGCCCTCGACAGGGAGACGAGCAGTACTTC	CAISPRQGDEQYF
TRBJ2-1	TRBV7-6	once	NA	TGTGCCAGCAGCCTAGGTATCAGGGGGGGATCCTACAATGAGCAGTTCTTC	CASSLGIRGGSYNEQFF
TRBJ2-7	TRBV5-1	NA	TRBD2	TGCGCCAGCAGCCCGGGTGGGACTAGCGGGTACGAGCAGTACTTC	CASSPGGTSGYEQYF
TRBJ1-2	TRBV7-8	NA	NA	TGTGCCAGCAGCCCAAGTGGGACAACGGTGGCCTATGGCTACACCTTC	CASSPSGTTVAYGYTF
TRBJ2-6	TRBV29-1	NA	NA	TGCAGCGTTGAAAGAGTGGACGGGGCCAACGTCCTGACTTTC	CSVERVDGANVLTF
TRBJ2-7	TRBV25-1	NA	TRBD2	TGTGCCAGCAGTGAATCCTATACGGGGACTAGCCCCTGGGGCGCCTACGAGCAGTACTTC	CASSESYTGTSPWGAYEQYF
TRBJ2-1	TRBV30	NA	NA	TGTGCCTGGAGTCAGGCCTCCTGGAACAATGAGCAGTTCTTC	CAWSQASWNNEQFF
TRBJ2-3	TRBV6-1	NA	TRBD2	TGCGCCAGCGTAGAACGTAGCGGGAGCGCAGATACGCAGTATTTT	CASVERSGSADTQYF
TRBJ1-2	TRBV5-1	NA	NA	TGCGCCAGCAGTTGGGCCCCGGGGCAGAACTATGGCTACACCTTC	CASSWAPGQNYGYTF
TRBJ2-3	TRBV3-1	NA	TRBD2	TGTGCCAGCAGCCAAGGAATCCATCGGGGGGGTACGCAGTATTTT	CASSQGIHRGGTQYF
TRBJ2-2	TRBV20-1	NA	TRBD2	TGCAGTGCTAGAGATCTGGGGAGGGCCGGGGAGCTGTTTTTT	CSARDLGRAGELFF
TRBJ2-5	TRBV5-1	many	TRBD1	TGCGCCAGCAGCTTACAGGGGGCCGGAGAGACCCAGTACTTC	CASSLQGAGETQYF
TRBJ2-7	TRBV20-1	NA	NA	TGCAGTGTGCAAGGTTCGTTGGCCTACGAGCAGTACTTC	CSVQGSLAYEQYF
TRBJ2-5	TRBV15	once	TRBD2	TGTGCCACCAGCAGAGTTATAGCGGGAGGGCAAGAGACCCAGTACTTC	CATSRVIAGGQETQYF
TRBJ2-5	TRBV4-2	many	NA	TGTGCCAGCAGCCAAGGGCAGGGGTTGTTCGAGACCCAGTACTTC	CASSQGQGLFETQYF
TRBJ2-4	TRBV12-3/TRBV12-4	many	NA	TGTGCCAGCACCAAGTGGGTCATAGGGAAAAACATTCAGTACTTC	CASTKWVIGKNIQYF
TRBJ2-3	TRBV28	NA	NA	TGTGCCAGCACCCCACGGGGGTTTACTAGCACAGATACGCAGTATTTT	CASTPRGFTSTDTQYF
TRBJ1-5	TRBV5-1	NA	NA	TGCGCCAGCAGCGTGGAGGTCGGACAGCCCCAGCATTTT	CASSVEVGQPQHF
TRBJ2-7	TRBV5-1	NA	TRBD1	TGCGCCAGCCCGGACAGGCTATCCGAGCAGTACTTC	CASPDRLSEQYF
TRBJ2-1	TRBV20-1	many	NA	TGCAGTGGAAGCGAACCCTCCTACAATGAGCAGTTCTTC	CSGSEPSYNEQFF
TRBJ2-5	TRBV25-1	NA	NA	TGTGCCAGCAGTGGACAGGCCTGGGAGACCCAGTACTTC	CASSGQAWETQYF
TRBJ2-1	TRBV19	NA	NA	TGTGCCAGTAGTATAGGTCCCCAGGGTCAAAAGCAGTTCTTC	CASSIGPQGQKQFF
TRBJ2-3	TRBV20-1	many	NA	TGCAGGGGACTTCTTAGCACAGATACGCAGTATTTT	CRGLLSTDTQYF
TRBJ1-5	TRBV28	NA	NA	TGTGCCAGCAGTCCTACGTCAGCACTGGGCAATCAGCCCCAGCATTTT	CASSPTSALGNQPQHF